This T cell receptor (beta chain) was sequenced in a study of T-cell reconstitution after alpha-beta-depleted transplantation in children. Study-level points and caveats: When one year had passed after transplant, most T-cell counts and diversity came from newly produced T cells. About two months after transplant, alpha-beta T cells reportedly came from several hundred expanded graft clones.

Using unique molecular identifiers, the investigators prepared the TCRbeta library. A single record per CDR3 protein comes from TCRdb applying MiXCR to the PCR reads. Among fewer than 350,000 distinct CDR3 sequences listed, about 9.5% were seen once. This clonotype came up many times. What it binds is unknown. CDR3 length: 15 residues. V gave up 6 bases and J gave up 4 bases; unmatched junction bases: 12. This chain joins TRBV12-3 or TRBV12-4 and TRBJ2-7; the match to TRBD1 covers 7 bases. The material sequenced was PBMCs, taken before TCRalphabeta/CD19-depleted stem cell transplant. The source is a boy under three years old with acute myeloid leukemia, due to receive a stem cell transplant. The CDR3 DNA sequence: TGTGCCAGCAGACTCGACAGGGTGGCCCCTTACGAGCAGTACTTC. Encoded protein: CASRLDRVAPYEQYF.